Presented here are 9 T cell receptor beta chains from one specimen sequenced in a study of cytomegalovirus exposure and HLA in healthy donors. PCR employed 60 Vbeta and 13 Jbeta primers. Clones were sequenced by immunoSEQ multiplex PCR, and TCRdb holds only the in-frame ones, with some missing. The sample yields roughly 180,000 clones, around four fifths seen once. The sequenced material came from PBMCs. Source of these receptors: a boy aged 2-15 years in good health and CMV-seronegative.

This clone was observed a single time. The V gene is TRBV6-1, the J gene TRBJ1-6; tentatively, D is TRBD1 (6 bases). Germline-derived CDR1 and CDR2 are MNHNS and SASEGT. The CDR3 length is 15 residues. V was clipped by 6 bases and J by 3 bases, with 12 bases between them. CDR3: CASRGDRNYNSPLHF. The CDR3 nucleotides are TGTGCCAGCAGGGGAGACAGGAACTATAATTCACCCCTCCACTTT.

The rearrangement joins TRBV30 to TRBJ2-3; D is unresolved. CDR1 is GTSNPN, CDR2 SVGIG, per germline (reference sequence). V was shortened by 5 bases and J by 2 bases, with 17 bases between the two germline ends. This CDR3 contains 15 residues. CDR3 sequence reads: CAWYRSNSPTDTQYF. The CDR3 DNA reads TGTGCCTGGTACAGATCTAACTCCCCCACAGATACGCAGTATTTT.

V usage is TRBV4-3 and J usage is TRBJ1-1, with TRBD1 matching 9 bases. This CDR3 is built from 17 residues. Germline lookup yields CDR1 LGHNA and CDR2 YSLEER. V lost 0 bases, J lost 0 bases, and 5 bases stayed unmatched. Here the CDR3 DNA reads TGCGCCAGCAGCCAAGAGGGGACAGGGCCCCTGAACACTGAAGCTTTCTTT. This translates into CASSQEGTGPLNTEAFF.

The chain recombines TRBV29-1 with TRBJ2-1; D is unresolved. This CDR3 is 9 amino acids long. Germline V gene lookup returns CDR1 SQVTM and CDR2 ANQGSEA. Between the trimmed V and J ends, which lost 4 bases and 9 bases, there was a span of 4 bases. CDR3 nucleotide sequence: TGCAGCGTTGGGCCTGAGCAGTTCTTC. This sequence encodes CSVGPEQFF.

The chain couples TRBV19 to TRBJ2-6, with D perhaps TRBD2 (5 bases). V was cut by 6 bases and J by 2 bases, with 8 bases left in between. Germline V gene data show CDR1 as LNHDA and CDR2 as SQIVND (reference sequence). CDR3 length: 14 amino acids. As DNA, the CDR3 is TGTGCCAGTAGCCGGGGAACTGGGGCCAACGTCCTGACTTTC. It translates to CASSRGTGANVLTF.

This clone was seen only once. The rearrangement uses TRBV30 and TRBJ1-1, with TRBD1 identical over 10 bases. After removal of 4 bases from V and 2 bases from J, the junction contained 10 bases not matched to a gene. The CDR3 loop spans 16 amino acids. Germline V gene sequence: CDR1 GTSNPN, CDR2 SVGIG (reference sequence). As DNA, the CDR3 is TGTGCCTGGATCTCCGGGACAGGGGCGTTTAACACTGAAGCTTTCTTT. Encoded protein: CAWISGTGAFNTEAFF.

The genes are TRBV2 and TRBJ2-4; a weak D match, TRBD2 (7 bases). Trimming removed 8 bases from V and 8 bases from J, with 19 bases in between. CDR3 length equals 14 residues. CDR1 SNHLY and CDR2 FYNNEI come from the germline V gene. The CDR3 reads CASALDQGRDIQYF. The CDR3 DNA reads as TGTGCCAGCGCCCTAGATCAGGGGAGGGACATTCAGTACTTC.

The chain recombines TRBV27 with TRBJ1-2, with TRBD1 matching 7 bases. The CDR3 has 13 residues. Trimming cost V 4 bases and J 8 bases; bases outside gene matches: 7. CDR1 is MNHEY and CDR2 is SMNVEV in the germline V gene (reference sequence). The CDR3 here is CASSSQGGLGYTF. CDR3 nucleotide sequence: TGTGCCAGCAGTTCCCAGGGGGGTCTGGGCTACACCTTC.

This clone showed up just once. One junction end does not reproduce the germline sequence, and a read error may be involved. The chain combines TRBV14 with TRBJ2-1, with a tentative D call TRBD1 (5 bases). Germline V lookup: CDR1 SGHDN, CDR2 FVKESK. CDR3 length: 16 residues. CDR3 DNA sequence: TGTGCCAGCAGCCCCCGACTCCCTCAGGGCTACAATGGGCAGTTCTTC. It is translated as CASSPRLPQGYNGQFF. The complete variable domain, with remaining parts taken from reference TRBV14 and TRBJ2-1, reads EAGVTQFPSHSVIEKGQTVTLRCDPISGHDNLYWYRRVMGKEIKFLLHFVKESKQDESGMPNNRFLAERTGGTYSTLKVQPAELEDSGVYFCASSPRLPQGYNGQFFGPGTRLTVL.